These T cell receptor beta chains were read from a single sample in a study of T cell repertoires in aging, cancer and after chemotherapy. TCRdb reprocessed the multiplex PCR reads via MiXCR and lists one record per CDR3 protein. The data show 9,900 or so distinct CDR3 sequences, around a third seen once. The sequenced sample was blood. The source is a human donor in good health. The donor label of this sample is uncertain. Both conserved end residues are part of each CDR3.

cdr3_aa,v_call,j_call
CASSYGIQGGEKHF,TRBV6-2/TRBV6-3,TRBJ1-5
CASSDEPRRGNQPQHF,TRBV6-1,TRBJ1-5
CASRRLAGRTDTQYF,TRBV6-2/TRBV6-3,TRBJ2-3
CATSMGTEADTQYF,TRBV15,TRBJ2-3
CSVRQGAVGNTIYF,TRBV29-1,TRBJ1-3
CASSRDRVRYTF,TRBV18,TRBJ1-2
CASSTRQGAVYEQYF,TRBV19,TRBJ2-7
CASSYSTRETQYF,TRBV6-5,TRBJ2-5
CASSTLTPYTEAFF,TRBV19,TRBJ1-1
CAIARGVYSNQPQHF,TRBV6-2/TRBV6-3,TRBJ1-5
CASSPEGGSSYNEQFF,TRBV11-1,TRBJ2-1
CASSRTGDYEQYF,TRBV6-2/TRBV6-3,TRBJ2-7
CASRTVLNTEAFF,TRBV19,TRBJ1-1
CASSRRGSEQFF,TRBV18,TRBJ2-1
CSVVFPGRDYGYTF,TRBV29-1,TRBJ1-2
CAWGQGLNTGELFF,TRBV30,TRBJ2-2
CASKGSLGTEAFF,TRBV19,TRBJ1-1
CASSYADVAGELFF,TRBV6-2/TRBV6-3,TRBJ2-2
CASRPGQANQPQHF,TRBV6-5,TRBJ1-5
CASSRSLAGGAYEQYF,TRBV6-2/TRBV6-3,TRBJ2-7
CASSRGTSGRTYNEQFF,TRBV6-2/TRBV6-3,TRBJ2-1
CATSRDRGLNTEAFF,TRBV15,TRBJ1-1
CAISESGQRAYNEQFF,TRBV10-3,TRBJ2-1
CASSPSTGGNQPQHF,TRBV27,TRBJ1-5
CSVNQGYEQYF,TRBV29-1,TRBJ2-7
CASTTSWQRETQYF,TRBV12-3/TRBV12-4,TRBJ2-5
CASRMTDTQYF,TRBV6-2/TRBV6-3,TRBJ2-3
CAWSQQGNEKLFF,TRBV30,TRBJ1-4
CASSLGNVANPGYTF,TRBV7-6,TRBJ1-2
CATRGEGRYTQYF,TRBV24-1,TRBJ2-3
CASSQGGFSTDTQYF,TRBV12-3/TRBV12-4,TRBJ2-3
CASSRYRATNEKLFF,TRBV7-6,TRBJ1-4
CASSVPSRDYYEQYF,TRBV5-6,TRBJ2-7
CASSYFGETQYF,TRBV6-5,TRBJ2-5
CATRQVGETQYF,TRBV19,TRBJ2-5
CASSLDIGGDIGELFF,TRBV5-6,TRBJ2-2
CASRQSGSSYNEQFF,TRBV12-3/TRBV12-4,TRBJ2-1
CASITDRGPGQPQHF,TRBV6-1,TRBJ1-5
CSVTGTGSGYTF,TRBV29-1,TRBJ1-2